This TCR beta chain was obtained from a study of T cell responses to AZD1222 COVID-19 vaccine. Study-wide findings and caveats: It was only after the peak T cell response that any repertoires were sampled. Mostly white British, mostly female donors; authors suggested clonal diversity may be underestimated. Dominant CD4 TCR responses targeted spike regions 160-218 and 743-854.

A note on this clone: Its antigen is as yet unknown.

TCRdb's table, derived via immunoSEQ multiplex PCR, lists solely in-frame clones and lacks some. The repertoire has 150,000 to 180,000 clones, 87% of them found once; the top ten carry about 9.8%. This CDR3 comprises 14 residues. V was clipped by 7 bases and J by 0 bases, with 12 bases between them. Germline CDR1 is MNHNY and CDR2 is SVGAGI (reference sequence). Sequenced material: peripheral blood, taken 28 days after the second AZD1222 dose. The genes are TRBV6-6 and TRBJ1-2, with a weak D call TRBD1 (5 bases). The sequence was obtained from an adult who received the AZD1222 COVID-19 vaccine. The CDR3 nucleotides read TGTGCCAGCACGACAGTCAGCACTAACTATGGCTACACCTTC. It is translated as CASTTVSTNYGYTF.